This TCR beta chain derives from a study of T cell responses to AZD1222 COVID-19 vaccine. Looked up from germline, CDR1 is MNHEY and CDR2 is SVGAGI. The CDR3 extends over 12 amino acids. V shed 0 bases and J shed 11 bases, with 8 bases lying between them. Produced via immunoSEQ multiplex PCR; TCRdb's table is partial and in-frame only. The sample lists roughly 80,000 clones, around nine tenths occurring once. Study-level results: Unmutated variant regions are reportedly targeted by nearly half of spike-specific TCRs.

Note on this clone: The antigen is unknown.

The sample was peripheral blood, taken 28 days after the second AZD1222 dose. The origin of this receptor is an adult who received the AZD1222 COVID-19 vaccine. This chain connects TRBV6-5 to TRBJ1-3; the D gene is possibly TRBD1 (5 bases). The CDR3 DNA reads TGTGCCAGCAGTTACTCGGGGGTAGCCATATATTTT. It translates to CASSYSGVAIYF.